This T cell receptor (beta chain) was captured in a study of cytomegalovirus exposure and HLA in healthy donors. PCR employed 60 Vbeta and 13 Jbeta primers. Here immunoSEQ multiplex PCR was the method, and the copy in TCRdb shows in-frame clones only, minus some. The table shows 160,000 or so clones, with roughly 79% occurring only once. This clone was observed once. The CDR3 spans 14 residues. CDR1 is PRHDT, CDR2 FYEKMQ, per germline (reference sequence). V lost 5 bases to trimming and J lost 1 base, with 11 bases between them. The rearrangement uses TRBV13 and TRBJ1-1; D is uncertain. The clonotype originates from a man aged 40-55 years in good health and CMV-seronegative. The specimen was PBMCs. As DNA, the CDR3 is TGTGCCAGCAGCGCACCCCGAGGGAACACTGAAGCTTTCTTT. This encodes CASSAPRGNTEAFF.